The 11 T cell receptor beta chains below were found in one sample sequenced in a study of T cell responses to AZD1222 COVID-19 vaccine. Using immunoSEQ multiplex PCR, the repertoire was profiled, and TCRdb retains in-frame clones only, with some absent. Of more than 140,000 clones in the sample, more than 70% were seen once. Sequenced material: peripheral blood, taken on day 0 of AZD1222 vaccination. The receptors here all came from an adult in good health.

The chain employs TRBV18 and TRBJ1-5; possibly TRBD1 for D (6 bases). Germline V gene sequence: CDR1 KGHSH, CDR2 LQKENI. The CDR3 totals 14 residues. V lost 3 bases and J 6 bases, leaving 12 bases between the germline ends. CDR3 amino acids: CASSPPGAGQPQHF. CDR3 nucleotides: TGTGCCAGCTCACCGCCAGGGGCAGGTCAGCCCCAGCATTTT. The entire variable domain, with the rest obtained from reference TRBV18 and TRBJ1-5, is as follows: NAGVMQNPRHLVRRRGQEARLRCSPMKGHSHVYWYRQLPEEGLKFMVYLQKENIIDESGMPKERFSAEFPKEGPSILRIQQVVRGDSAAYFCASSPPGAGQPQHFGDGTRLSIL.

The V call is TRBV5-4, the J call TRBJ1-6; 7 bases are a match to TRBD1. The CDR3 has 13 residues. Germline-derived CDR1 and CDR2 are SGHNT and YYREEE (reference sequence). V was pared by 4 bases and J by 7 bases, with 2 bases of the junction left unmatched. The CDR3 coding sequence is TGTGCCAGCAGCCGGGACAGAAATTCACCCCTCCACTTT. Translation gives CASSRDRNSPLHF.

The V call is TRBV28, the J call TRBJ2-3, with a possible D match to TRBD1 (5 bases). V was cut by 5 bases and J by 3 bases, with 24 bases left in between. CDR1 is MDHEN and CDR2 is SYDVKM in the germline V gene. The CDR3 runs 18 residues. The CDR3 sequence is CASSPLLRQPGGTDTQYF. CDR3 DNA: TGTGCCAGCAGTCCTCTCCTCCGACAGCCCGGTGGGACAGATACGCAGTATTTT.

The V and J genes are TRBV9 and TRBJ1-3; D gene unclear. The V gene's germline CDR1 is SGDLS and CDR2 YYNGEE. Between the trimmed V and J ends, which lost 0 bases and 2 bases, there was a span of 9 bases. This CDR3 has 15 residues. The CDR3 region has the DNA TGTGCCAGCAGCGTAGAAGGGATCACTGGAAACACCATATATTTT. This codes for CASSVEGITGNTIYF.

CDR3 in amino acids: CASTGTSRNEQYF. The CDR3 DNA sequence: TGCGCCAGCACAGGGACCTCTCGCAACGAGCAGTACTTC. The chain has TRBV23-1 and TRBJ2-7; D is possibly TRBD1 or TRBD2 (5 bases each). TRBV23-1 is identified as an open reading frame with a role that is uncertain. With 7 bases removed from V and 5 bases from J, the gap between germline ends came to 15 bases. This CDR3 spans 13 amino acids.

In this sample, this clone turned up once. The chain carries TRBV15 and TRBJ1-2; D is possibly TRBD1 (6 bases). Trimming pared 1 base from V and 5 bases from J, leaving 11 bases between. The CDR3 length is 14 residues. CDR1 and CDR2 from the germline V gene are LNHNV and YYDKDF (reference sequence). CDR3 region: CATSRGQARYGYTF. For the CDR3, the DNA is TGTGCCACCAGCAGAGGACAGGCTAGATATGGCTACACCTTC.

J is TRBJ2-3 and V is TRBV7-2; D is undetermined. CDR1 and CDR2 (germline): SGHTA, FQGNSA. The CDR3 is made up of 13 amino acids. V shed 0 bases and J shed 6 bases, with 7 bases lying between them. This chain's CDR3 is CASSLADKDTQYF. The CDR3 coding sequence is TGTGCCAGCAGCTTAGCAGACAAGGATACGCAGTATTTT.

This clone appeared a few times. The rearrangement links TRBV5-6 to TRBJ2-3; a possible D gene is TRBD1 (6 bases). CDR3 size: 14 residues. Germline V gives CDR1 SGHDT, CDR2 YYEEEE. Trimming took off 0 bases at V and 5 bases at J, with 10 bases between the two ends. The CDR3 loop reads CASSLVGAKDTQYF. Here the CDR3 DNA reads TGTGCCAGCAGCTTGGTGGGGGCCAAAGATACGCAGTATTTT.

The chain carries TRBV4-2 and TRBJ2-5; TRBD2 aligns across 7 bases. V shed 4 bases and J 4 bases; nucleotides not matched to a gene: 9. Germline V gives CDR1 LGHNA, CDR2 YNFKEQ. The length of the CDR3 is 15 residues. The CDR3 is CASSPSPGGSETQYF. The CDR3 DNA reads TGTGCCAGCAGCCCCAGTCCCGGGGGGTCAGAGACCCAGTACTTC.

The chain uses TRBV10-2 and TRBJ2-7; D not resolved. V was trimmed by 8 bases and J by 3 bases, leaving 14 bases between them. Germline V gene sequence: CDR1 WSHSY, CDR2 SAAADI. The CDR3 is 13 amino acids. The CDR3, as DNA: TGCGCCAGCTACGACCCGGATTTCTACGAGCAGTACTTC. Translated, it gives CASYDPDFYEQYF.

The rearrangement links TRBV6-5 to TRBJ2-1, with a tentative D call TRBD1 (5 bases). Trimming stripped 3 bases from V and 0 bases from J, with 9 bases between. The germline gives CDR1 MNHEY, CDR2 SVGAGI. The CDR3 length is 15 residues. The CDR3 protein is CASSYDSLSYNEQFF. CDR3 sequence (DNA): TGTGCCAGCAGTTATGACAGCCTCTCCTACAATGAGCAGTTCTTC.